One sample yielded the 8 T cell receptor beta chains listed below, sequenced in a study of T cell clonotyping in hematopoietic cell transplantation. Profiled with immunoSEQ multiplex PCR; TCRdb holds only in-frame clones, not every one. Of roughly 10,000 clones detected, 89% appear once; the ten largest clones hold 30% to 40%. The specimen was PBMCs, collected 180 days after allogeneic stem cell transplant. Source of these receptors: a male patient aged 60 to 75 who had an allogeneic stem cell transplant from an unrelated donor, so the T cells may come from the graft donor. Some clones in this sample may be carry-over from other donors' samples.

The genes are TRBV7-2 and TRBJ2-7, with 9 positions matching TRBD1. V gave up 1 base and J gave up 4 bases; unmatched junction bases: 2. Germline CDR1 reads SGHTA; CDR2 reads FQGNSA. CDR3 length: 14 amino acids. The CDR3: CASSLGTGEYEQYF. The CDR3 nucleotides read TGTGCCAGCAGCTTAGGGACAGGGGAGTACGAGCAGTACTTC.

V usage is TRBV25-1 and J usage is TRBJ1-5, with 9 bases lining up with TRBD1. Trimming took 8 bases from V and 3 from J; bases not matched to a gene: 8. Germline V gene data show CDR1 as MGHDK and CDR2 as SYGVNS. The CDR3 runs 15 residues. CDR3 loop: CASRPTGGDNQPQHF. CDR3 coding DNA: TGTGCCAGCCGACCGACAGGGGGGGACAATCAGCCCCAGCATTTT.

V and J are TRBV6-5 and TRBJ2-7; 9 bases line up with TRBD1. The germline V gene encodes CDR1 MNHEY and CDR2 SVGAGI. There are 15 residues in the CDR3. Germline trimming cut 6 bases from V and 0 bases from J; bases unmatched to any gene: 6. The CDR3 sequence: CASRYGQGSSYEQYF. The CDR3 bases are TGTGCCAGCAGGTATGGACAGGGGTCCTCCTACGAGCAGTACTTC.

This clone has only one observation. The chain combines TRBV11-2 with TRBJ1-4; D unclear. This CDR3 comprises 15 residues. Trimming left V 1 base short and J 8 bases short, with 14 bases between. Germline V gene lookup returns CDR1 SGHAT and CDR2 FQNNGV. The CDR3 here is CASSLVTATGEKLFF. As DNA, the CDR3 is TGTGCCAGCAGCTTAGTAACGGCGACTGGGGAAAAACTGTTTTTT.

The chain combines TRBV13 with TRBJ2-3; possibly TRBD2 for D (6 bases). The CDR3 length is 15 residues. Germline V gene data show CDR1 as PRHDT and CDR2 as FYEKMQ (reference sequence). Trimming took off 3 bases at V and 0 bases at J, with 10 bases between the two ends. Here the CDR3 DNA reads TGTGCCAGCAGCTTGGGACTCACTAGCACAGATACGCAGTATTTT. This translates into CASSLGLTSTDTQYF.

This clone is categorized as medium-sized. This chain uses TRBV15 with TRBJ1-2, with 12 bases aligning to TRBD1. Germline V gene lookup returns CDR1 LNHNV and CDR2 YYDKDF (reference sequence). With 0 bases clipped from V and 13 bases from J, the junction kept 12 bases outside the gene matches. The CDR3 contains 16 residues. This CDR3 reads CATSRDRGQGASFGTF. The DNA of the CDR3 is TGTGCCACCAGCAGAGACCGGGGACAGGGGGCCTCTTTTGGCACCTTC.

The V call is TRBV4-3, the J call TRBJ1-2; no definite D call. Germline CDR1 reads LGHNA; CDR2 reads YSLEER. V was cut by 3 bases and J by 0 bases, with 8 bases left in between. This CDR3 is built from 14 residues. This CDR3 is CASSHLGANYGYTF. CDR3 sequence (DNA): TGCGCCAGCAGCCATCTGGGTGCTAACTATGGCTACACCTTC.

This chain joins TRBV19 and TRBJ2-5; possibly TRBD1 for D (6 bases). Germline CDR1 and CDR2: LNHDA and SQIVND (reference sequence). The CDR3 is made up of 13 amino acids. The ends were cut back, 4 bases at V and 5 bases at J, with 11 bases in the middle. CDR3: CASSKTGRETQYF. In DNA, the CDR3 is TGTGCCAGTAGTAAAACAGGGCGTGAGACCCAGTACTTC.